This T cell receptor (beta chain) was found in a study of cytomegalovirus exposure and HLA in healthy donors. On the study more broadly: Sequencing of 150 million to 200 million T cells in an earlier analysis found 100 million to 140 million unique TCR beta sequences. Study-wide results and caveats: An analysis was carried out later, and it reportedly showed fewer N-insertions in an Asian-associated ancestry cluster than the approximately 670-donor mean. Cytomegalovirus-associated TCR beta chains were listed, numbering 150 to 200.

The primer mix had 60 Vbeta and 13 Jbeta primers. Some clones are missing from TCRdb's copy, which holds only in-frame ones; the method was immunoSEQ multiplex PCR. The sample yields about 180,000 clones, over 75% seen once. This CDR3 contains 13 residues. CDR1 and CDR2 from the germline V gene are WNHNN and SYGVQD (reference sequence). The ends were cut back, 2 bases at V and 8 bases at J, with 12 bases in the middle. Of note for this clone: Its specificity is unknown.

Donors had nominal health at sampling but likely had unrecorded immune exposures. This clonotype was sampled from a woman aged 25-40 years in good health and CMV-seronegative. J is TRBJ1-2 and V is TRBV10-1, with D maybe TRBD1 (6 bases). Sequencing input: PBMCs. The chain's CDR3 is CASSEEQGLGYTF. The DNA for the CDR3 is TGCGCCAGCAGTGAGGAACAGGGATTGGGCTACACCTTC.